This entry describes one TCR beta chain. Antigen specificity is unknown. The data were obtained in a study of monozygotic twins with inflammatory bowel disease. Findings and limits, study-wide: T cell subtypes that differed could not be told apart.

Germline values: CDR1 KGHDR, CDR2 SFDVKD. This CDR3 is built from 15 residues. UMIs bearing a 6-nucleotide sample barcode were added through template switching. From the 5' RACE reads, TCRdb lists one entry per CDR3 protein and no DNA. This repertoire includes under 200,000 distinct CDR3 sequences. What was sequenced was blood. The clonotype was recovered from a human donor with ulcerative colitis or Crohn's disease, or a healthy co-twin of an affected twin (not recorded which). The rearrangement uses TRBV24-1 and TRBJ2-3. This chain's CDR3 is CATSDYDGSTDTQYF.